These 27 T cell receptor beta chains were sequenced from one sample in a study of T-cell memory formation after mild COVID-19. One entry per CDR3 protein results from TCRdb running MiXCR on the 5' RACE reads. The table includes 550,000 to 600,000 distinct CDR3 sequences, roughly 17% detected once. The source material was PBMCs or a T cell subset sorted from them (not recorded which). The receptor set was obtained from an adult woman who had mild COVID-19 (a few samples of this study predate the infection). Cell type and time point are not known.

The chain employs TRBV7-2 and TRBJ1-2; a weak D match, TRBD1 (6 bases). V lost 2 bases and J 3 bases, leaving 10 bases between the germline ends. The CDR3 has 14 amino acids. Per germline, CDR1 SGHTA and CDR2 FQGNSA. The CDR3 nucleotides are TGTGCCAGCAGCTTATCAGGGGTAGACTATGGCTACACCTTC. Amino acid sequence: CASSLSGVDYGYTF.

This clonotype has more than one count but fewer than ten. The rearrangement joins TRBV5-1 to TRBJ2-7; D is unclear. CDR1 is SGHRS, CDR2 YFSETQ, per germline. This CDR3 has 15 residues. V lost 0 bases and J 0 bases, leaving 10 bases between the germline ends. CDR3 protein: CASSLEPVGSYEQYF. The CDR3 DNA reads TGCGCCAGCAGCTTGGAACCTGTGGGCTCCTACGAGCAGTACTTC.

The V call is TRBV19, the J call TRBJ2-7; maybe TRBD2 (6 bases). Per the germline V gene, CDR1 is LNHDA and CDR2 is SQIVND (reference sequence). V was clipped by 3 bases and J by 5 bases, with 8 bases between them. This CDR3 is 12 amino acids long. CDR3 sequence (DNA): TGTGCCAGTAGTATCCCGGGGGACGAGCAGTACTTC. The encoded protein is CASSIPGDEQYF.

This clonotype occurred a few times. The genes are TRBV12-3 or TRBV12-4 and TRBJ2-1; D call uncertain. V lost 3 bases, J lost 8 bases, and 11 bases lay in between. The length of the CDR3 is 13 residues. CDR3 bases: TGTGCCAGCAGTTTCGGCCTCCGGGATGAGCAGTTCTTC. Translated: CASSFGLRDEQFF.

This clonotype has more than one count but fewer than ten. The rearrangement uses TRBV7-8 and TRBJ1-1, with D maybe TRBD1 (5 bases). Trimming left V 3 bases short and J 4 bases short, with 15 bases between. This CDR3 spans 15 amino acids. Germline V gives CDR1 SGHVS, CDR2 FQNEAQ. The CDR3 protein is CASSFVRWGGTEAFF. The CDR3 nucleotides are TGTGCCAGCAGCTTTGTCCGGTGGGGGGGCACTGAAGCTTTCTTT.

The chain is built from TRBV19 and TRBJ2-1, with D unresolved. With 2 bases removed from V and 4 bases from J, the gap between germline ends came to 9 bases. The CDR3 covers 14 residues. Germline CDR1 reads LNHDA; CDR2 reads SQIVND (reference sequence). The CDR3 reads CASSIFASYNEQFF. The DNA for the CDR3 is TGTGCCAGTAGTATATTCGCCTCTTACAATGAGCAGTTCTTC.

This clonotype has just a few counts. The chain has TRBV27 and TRBJ1-2; 9 bases are shared with TRBD1. This CDR3 contains 13 residues. Germline trimming cut 6 bases from V and 6 bases from J; bases unmatched to any gene: 5. CDR1 and CDR2 (germline): MNHEY, SMNVEV (reference sequence). The CDR3 is CASRDRGFHGYTF. In nucleotides, the CDR3 is TGTGCCAGCAGGGACAGGGGATTCCATGGCTACACCTTC.

A few counts support this clonotype. The chain is built from TRBV9 and TRBJ2-1; the D gene is possibly TRBD2 (6 bases). Germline lookup yields CDR1 SGDLS and CDR2 YYNGEE. V was cut by 0 bases and J by 3 bases, with 13 bases left in between. The CDR3 consists of 16 residues. Written as DNA, the CDR3 is TGTGCCAGCAGCGTAGCGGGGGAGGCCCACTACAATGAGCAGTTCTTC. Its translation is CASSVAGEAHYNEQFF.

A few counts support this clonotype. This chain uses TRBV9 with TRBJ2-1; D remains ambiguous. Germline values: CDR1 SGDLS, CDR2 YYNGEE. This CDR3 has 15 amino acids. Trimming left V 0 bases short and J 2 bases short, with 9 bases between. CDR3 loop: CASSVGTNPYNEQFF. CDR3 sequence (DNA): TGTGCCAGCAGCGTAGGGACGAACCCCTACAATGAGCAGTTCTTC.

This clonotype was seen more than once but under ten times. This chain links TRBV3-1 with TRBJ1-5; D is possibly TRBD1 (5 bases). The V end was cut by 2 bases, the J end by 0 bases, with 5 bases between. CDR1 LGHDT and CDR2 YNNKEL come from the germline V gene (reference sequence). CDR3 length: 14 residues. CDR3 coding DNA: TGTGCCAGCAGCCAACAGGGTAGCAATCAGCCCCAGCATTTT. Its translation: CASSQQGSNQPQHF.

This clonotype has just a few counts. This chain connects TRBV24-1 to TRBJ2-3; no definite D call. Between the trimmed V and J ends, which lost 5 bases and 2 bases, there was a span of 7 bases. Germline-derived CDR1 and CDR2 are KGHDR and SFDVKD. This CDR3 contains 13 residues. The DNA of the CDR3 is TGTGCCACCAGTGGCCCCCACACAGATACGCAGTATTTT. This sequence encodes CATSGPHTDTQYF.

V usage is TRBV7-2 and J usage is TRBJ2-3; 7 bases map to TRBD2. Germline CDR1 and CDR2: SGHTA and FQGNSA. The CDR3 spans 14 residues. Trimming at V came to 10 bases and at J to 1 base, leaving 8 bases not matched to a gene. This chain's CDR3 is CATTEAGGTDTQYF. The CDR3 region has the DNA TGTGCCACCACAGAGGCGGGGGGCACAGATACGCAGTATTTT.

The sample holds a few counts of this clonotype. This chain links TRBV19 with TRBJ1-5; D uncertain. Looked up from germline, CDR1 is LNHDA and CDR2 is SQIVND (reference sequence). Trimming took off 3 bases at V and 0 bases at J, with 12 bases between the two ends. The CDR3 runs 16 residues. CDR3 sequence (DNA): TGTGCCAGTAGTATGGGTACGGGTAATAGCAATCAGCCCCAGCATTTT. It specifies CASSMGTGNSNQPQHF. Full variable domain (missing parts from reference TRBV19 and TRBJ1-5): DGGITQSPKYLFRKEGQNVTLSCEQNLNHDAMYWYRQDPGQGLRLIYYSQIVNDFQKGDIAEGYSVSREKKESFPLTVTSAQKNPTAFYLCASSMGTGNSNQPQHFGDGTRLSIL.

This clonotype was seen once. The genes are TRBV4-1 and TRBJ1-5; D unresolved. Germline loops: CDR1 MGHRA, CDR2 YSYEKL. V dropped 0 bases and J dropped 6 bases, with 15 bases sitting between them. The CDR3 length is 16 residues. The CDR3 region has the DNA TGCGCCAGCAGCCAAGATCTGAGCCAGTCGGGTCAGCCCCAGCATTTT. Amino acids: CASSQDLSQSGQPQHF.

The genes are TRBV15 and TRBJ2-7; TRBD1 agrees at 8 bases. Trimming removed 4 bases from V and 0 bases from J; junction bases left unmatched: 5. The CDR3 sequence is 15 residues long. Germline assignment: CDR1 LNHNV and CDR2 YYDKDF (reference sequence). The CDR3 region is CATSIDRGPSYEQYF. As DNA, the CDR3 is TGTGCCACCAGCATTGACAGGGGACCCTCCTACGAGCAGTACTTC.

This chain uses TRBV7-3 with TRBJ1-5, with 8 bases aligning to TRBD1. CDR1 is SGHTA and CDR2 is FQGTGA in the germline V gene. V was clipped by 4 bases and J by 2 bases; unmatched bases: 16. The CDR3 loop spans 19 amino acids. The CDR3, as DNA: TGTGCCAGCAGCTACTCCGGGACAGGTCTCTATGATGGCAATCAGCCCCAGCATTTT. It specifies CASSYSGTGLYDGNQPQHF.

The V gene is TRBV25-1, the J gene TRBJ2-3; no clear D gene. V was cut by 3 bases and J by 2 bases, with 9 bases left in between. Germline V CDR1 and CDR2: MGHDK, SYGVNS. The CDR3 length is 14 residues. The CDR3 sequence: CASSEQKITDTQYF. The CDR3 DNA reads as TGTGCCAGCAGTGAGCAGAAGATCACAGATACGCAGTATTTT.

This clonotype was seen once. A much larger clone lies a single base off, so this may be a read error. V gene TRBV19 combines with J gene TRBJ2-2, with D perhaps matching TRBD1 (6 bases). Germline CDR1 LNHDA, CDR2 SQIVND (reference sequence). This CDR3 has 11 amino acids. The CDR3 sequence is CASGQLGDLFF. CDR3 nucleotide sequence: TGTGCCAGTGGACAGCTCGGGGATCTGTTTTTT.

This chain connects TRBV15 to TRBJ2-5, with 7 bases lining up with TRBD1. CDR3 size: 15 residues. Germline V CDR1 and CDR2: LNHNV, YYDKDF (reference sequence). After removal of 5 bases from V and 5 bases from J, the junction contained 11 bases not matched to a gene. For the CDR3, the DNA is TGTGCCACCAGCTCCCTGACAGGGCTCGGCGAGACCCAGTACTTC. It translates to CATSSLTGLGETQYF.

The rearrangement links TRBV6-2 or TRBV6-3 to TRBJ2-1; D is perhaps TRBD2 (5 bases). The germline V gene encodes CDR1 MNHEY and CDR2 SVGEGT. V was cut by 5 bases and J by 3 bases, with 11 bases left in between. The CDR3 runs 14 residues. CDR3 nucleotides: TGTGCCAGCAGTCTAGGACTCATCTACAATGAGCAGTTCTTC. Amino acid sequence: CASSLGLIYNEQFF.

The rearrangement links TRBV7-2 to TRBJ2-7; TRBD1 agrees at 7 bases. Germline V gene data show CDR1 as SGHTA and CDR2 as FQGNSA. The CDR3 covers 15 residues. J was trimmed by 4 bases and V by 3 bases; bases with no gene match: 9. The CDR3 protein is CASSFYGKGAYEQYF. The CDR3 coding sequence is TGTGCCAGCAGCTTTTACGGGAAGGGGGCATACGAGCAGTACTTC. Supplemented by reference TRBV7-2 and TRBJ2-7, the full variable domain reads GAGVSQSPSNKVTEKGKDVELRCDPISGHTALYWYRQSLGQGLEFLIYFQGNSAPDKSGLPSDRFSAERTGGSVSTLTIQRTQQEDSAVYLCASSFYGKGAYEQYFGPGTRLTVT.

This clonotype has more than one count but fewer than ten. The gene calls are TRBV15 and TRBJ2-3; D is perhaps TRBD2 (5 bases). The CDR3 sequence is 14 residues long. Trimming removed 1 base at V and 3 bases at J, with 8 bases between. Germline lookup yields CDR1 LNHNV and CDR2 YYDKDF (reference sequence). CDR3 sequence (DNA): TGTGCCACCAGCAGAGTGGGCGGGACAGATACGCAGTATTTT. Residues: CATSRVGGTDTQYF. Combining the CDR3 with reference TRBV15 and TRBJ2-3 gives the whole variable domain DAMVIQNPRYQVTQFGKPVTLSCSQTLNHNVMYWYQQKSSQAPKLLFHYYDKDFNNEADTPDNFQSRRPNTSFCFLDIRSPGLGDTAMYLCATSRVGGTDTQYFGPGTRLTVL.

The rearrangement joins TRBV7-8 to TRBJ2-7, with TRBD1 as a possible D gene (5 bases). Per the germline V gene, CDR1 is SGHVS and CDR2 is FQNEAQ. The CDR3 loop spans 13 amino acids. The ends were cut back, 5 bases at V and 6 bases at J, with 14 bases in the middle. CDR3 residues: CASSDLTGTEQYF. The CDR3 DNA reads as TGTGCCAGCAGCGATTTAACAGGAACCGAGCAGTACTTC. Full variable domain (outside the CDR3, taken from reference TRBV7-8 and TRBJ2-7): GAGVSQSPRYKVAKRGQDVALRCDPISGHVSLFWYQQALGQGPEFLTYFQNEAQLDKSGLPSDRFFAERPEGSVSTLKIQRTQQEDSAVYLCASSDLTGTEQYFGPGTRLTVT.

This clonotype was found a few times. The chain links TRBV4-1 to TRBJ2-3; a possible D gene is TRBD2 (5 bases). Trimming left V 0 bases short and J 4 bases short, with 8 bases between. CDR3 length equals 14 residues. Germline lookup yields CDR1 MGHRA and CDR2 YSYEKL. The CDR3 sequence is CASSQEARADTQYF. CDR3 in DNA: TGCGCCAGCAGCCAAGAAGCGAGGGCAGATACGCAGTATTTT.

The V and J genes are TRBV7-9 and TRBJ2-7; D might be TRBD1 or TRBD2, each matching 5 bases. The J call may not be correct, given that the DNA end is closer to TRBJ2-5. The CDR3 extends over 17 amino acids. Germline V gene sequence: CDR1 SEHNR, CDR2 FQNEAQ (reference sequence). CDR3 nucleotides: TGTGCCAGCAGCGACCGCCCCCACGGGGCAGGGAAAGAGACCCAGTACTTC. Amino acid sequence: CASSDRPHGAGKETQYF.

This rearrangement joins TRBV4-1 to TRBJ2-3; no clear D gene. The CDR3 sequence is 13 residues long. The germline V gene encodes CDR1 MGHRA and CDR2 YSYEKL. The V end lost 4 bases, the J end lost 3 bases, and 8 bases lay between the germline ends. CDR3 bases: TGCGCCAGCAGCCCTTTTGGGACAGATACGCAGTATTTT. Translated: CASSPFGTDTQYF.

Only a few counts were recorded for this clonotype. The rearrangement links TRBV20-1 to TRBJ1-6; a weak D match, TRBD1 (5 bases). CDR3 length: 15 residues. Trimming left V 5 bases short and J 9 bases short, with 20 bases between. Germline CDR1 is DFQATT and CDR2 is SNEGSKA (reference sequence). The CDR3 coding sequence is TGCAGTGCTCCTAGCGGGGCACCTCGGGGTTCACCCCTCCACTTT. Its translation is CSAPSGAPRGSPLHF.